The rows below give T cell receptor beta chains drawn from one sample of a study of blood T cell repertoires in COVID-19. Clones were sequenced by immunoSEQ multiplex PCR, and TCRdb holds only the in-frame ones, with some missing. This repertoire shows over 50,000 clones, about 86% found once; its top ten account for over 9.5%. The sample was peripheral blood. Every receptor here comes from a man aged 65 to 79 with active COVID-19. The CDR3 runs from the conserved cysteine through the conserved F or W. Each record gives: V gene, J gene, D gene, clone size, CDR3 DNA, CDR3 protein. A D gene is named only where the DNA matches it firmly. Size is stated for part of the rows, as once, few or many counts, or as a class when the clone is expanded.

V: TRBV6-2/TRBV6-3; J: TRBJ1-1; D: TRBD1; size: NA; DNA: TGTGCCAGCAGTGAGAGGCTAACAGGGGTGAAGAACACTGAAGCTTTCTTT; CDR3: CASSERLTGVKNTEAFF
V: TRBV6-5; J: TRBJ2-3; D: TRBD2; size: NA; DNA: TGTGCCAGCCAACTAGCGGGGGGGACCACAGATACGCAGTATTTT; CDR3: CASQLAGGTTDTQYF
V: TRBV18; J: TRBJ1-1; D: TRBD1; size: NA; DNA: TGTGCCAGCTCACCCGTCCAGGGGGACACTGAAGCTTTCTTT; CDR3: CASSPVQGDTEAFF
V: TRBV5-1; J: TRBJ2-1; D: NA; size: NA; DNA: TGCGCCAGCAGCTTGAACGGTTTCAATGAGCAGTTCTTC; CDR3: CASSLNGFNEQFF
V: TRBV7-2; J: TRBJ1-5; D: NA; size: NA; DNA: TGTGCCAGCAGCTTAGTAGCGGGGAACGGCAATCAGCCCCAGCATTTT; CDR3: CASSLVAGNGNQPQHF
V: TRBV7-2; J: TRBJ1-1; D: NA; size: NA; DNA: TGTGCCAGCAGCTTACGGTCGGAGTTGTACACTGAAGCTTTCTTT; CDR3: CASSLRSELYTEAFF
V: TRBV7-2; J: TRBJ1-2; D: TRBD1; size: NA; DNA: TGTGCCAGCAGCTTAGCGGGACAGCAAGCATATGGCTACACCTTC; CDR3: CASSLAGQQAYGYTF
V: TRBV7-9; J: TRBJ2-5; D: TRBD1; size: NA; DNA: TGTGCCAGCAGCTTAGCGGCACAGGGGCGAGACCAAGAGACCCAGTACTTC; CDR3: CASSLAAQGRDQETQYF
V: TRBV6-2/TRBV6-3; J: TRBJ1-1; D: NA; size: once; DNA: TGTGCCAGCAGTTTCCCGAGACAGTTCACTGAAGCTTTCTTT; CDR3: CASSFPRQFTEAFF
V: TRBV5-1; J: TRBJ2-7; D: TRBD2; size: NA; DNA: TGCGCCAGCAGCCTGACTAGCATGGCCTACGAGCAGTACTTC; CDR3: CASSLTSMAYEQYF
V: TRBV7-2; J: TRBJ1-1; D: NA; size: NA; DNA: TGTGCCAGCAGCTTGACCGGGGTCATGAACACTGAAGCTTTCTTT; CDR3: CASSLTGVMNTEAFF
V: TRBV14; J: TRBJ1-6; D: TRBD1; size: NA; DNA: TGTGCCAGCAGTCGGGGACAGGGGGCCAATTCACCCCTCCACTTT; CDR3: CASSRGQGANSPLHF
V: TRBV27; J: TRBJ1-1; D: TRBD1; size: NA; DNA: TGTGCCAGCAGTTTCATAGGTGGGCAGGGGGTCACTGAAGCTTTCTTT; CDR3: CASSFIGGQGVTEAFF
V: TRBV5-8; J: TRBJ1-1; D: NA; size: NA; DNA: TGTGCCAGCAGCTTATCGTACACCGCTGAAGCTTTCTTT; CDR3: CASSLSYTAEAFF
V: TRBV9; J: TRBJ2-1; D: NA; size: NA; DNA: TGTGCCAGCAGCCTCCGAGGAAGTGCACATGAGCAGTTCTTC; CDR3: CASSLRGSAHEQFF
V: TRBV19; J: TRBJ1-4; D: NA; size: once; DNA: TGTGCCAGTAGTATCTGGCAGGATAATGAAAAACTGTTTTTT; CDR3: CASSIWQDNEKLFF
V: TRBV7-2; J: TRBJ2-7; D: NA; size: once; DNA: TGTGCCTCCCGCGTTTCCACCTACGAGCAGTACTTC; CDR3: CASRVSTYEQYF
V: TRBV19; J: TRBJ2-2; D: TRBD2; size: NA; DNA: TGTGCCAGTAGTCCTATACGACTAGCGGGGGCCCTGAACACCGGGGAGCTGTTTTTT; CDR3: CASSPIRLAGALNTGELFF
V: TRBV6-5; J: TRBJ1-5; D: NA; size: NA; DNA: TGTGCCAGCAGTTACTCAGGGCAGGGCCAGCCCCAGCATTTT; CDR3: CASSYSGQGQPQHF
V: TRBV18; J: TRBJ2-2; D: NA; size: NA; DNA: TGTGCCAGCTCACGCCGGGGGTTGAACACCGGGGAGCTGTTTTTT; CDR3: CASSRRGLNTGELFF
V: TRBV7-2; J: TRBJ2-7; D: TRBD2; size: NA; DNA: TGTGCCAGCAGCTTATCGATGGGGGGGGAGCAGTACTTC; CDR3: CASSLSMGGEQYF
V: TRBV14; J: TRBJ2-7; D: NA; size: NA; DNA: TGTGCCAGCAGCCAAGATCTGGCCGACGAGCAGTACTTC; CDR3: CASSQDLADEQYF
V: TRBV6-6; J: TRBJ2-7; D: TRBD1; size: NA; DNA: TGTGCCAGCACGAGGGACAGGGGCTACGAGCAGTACTTC; CDR3: CASTRDRGYEQYF
V: TRBV19; J: TRBJ1-1; D: NA; size: NA; DNA: TGTGCCAGTAGTACCTCAGGGATCGGCACTGAAGCTTTCTTT; CDR3: CASSTSGIGTEAFF
V: TRBV5-1; J: TRBJ1-1; D: NA; size: NA; DNA: TGCGCCAGCAGCTTGGCCATCGTCAGTAAGACTGAAGCTTTCTTT; CDR3: CASSLAIVSKTEAFF
V: TRBV10-3; J: TRBJ1-1; D: TRBD1; size: NA; DNA: TGTGCCATCAGTGATTCTTCACCAGGACAGGGGTTTTCTGAAGCTTTCTTT; CDR3: CAISDSSPGQGFSEAFF
V: TRBV6-2/TRBV6-3; J: TRBJ1-1; D: NA; size: once; DNA: TGTGCCAGCAGCACGAGGCGAATGAACACTGAAGCTTTCTTT; CDR3: CASSTRRMNTEAFF
V: TRBV9; J: TRBJ1-1; D: NA; size: NA; DNA: TGTGCCAGCAGCGTAGGTTCGGGTGTGAACACTGAAGCTTTCTTT; CDR3: CASSVGSGVNTEAFF
V: TRBV9; J: TRBJ1-6; D: TRBD1; size: NA; DNA: TGTGCCAGCAGCGGAAATAGACAGGGGGTAAATTCACCCCTCCACTTT; CDR3: CASSGNRQGVNSPLHF
V: TRBV4-3; J: TRBJ1-2; D: NA; size: NA; DNA: TGCGCCAGCAGCGAGCAGGTCAACGGAGGGAGTGGCTACACCTTC; CDR3: CASSEQVNGGSGYTF
V: TRBV24-1; J: TRBJ2-1; D: TRBD2; size: NA; DNA: TGTGCCACCAGTGATCCTAGCGGGGGCCTAAGCTACAATGAGCAGTTCTTC; CDR3: CATSDPSGGLSYNEQFF
V: TRBV5-6; J: TRBJ2-7; D: TRBD1; size: NA; DNA: TGTGCCAGCAGTCTTTCAGGACCGGGACAGAAGTACTTC; CDR3: CASSLSGPGQKYF
V: TRBV27; J: TRBJ2-7; D: NA; size: NA; DNA: TGTGCCAGCAGGACAGCGAACTCCTACGAGCAGTACTTC; CDR3: CASRTANSYEQYF
V: TRBV24-1; J: TRBJ2-3; D: TRBD1; size: NA; DNA: TGTGCCACCAGTATCTCGGGACAGGGGGCAGATACGCAGTATTTT; CDR3: CATSISGQGADTQYF
V: TRBV11-3; J: TRBJ2-1; D: NA; size: few; DNA: TGTGCCAGCTCACGGGAAGGGGGTCCGGTTAATGAGCAGTTCTTC; CDR3: CASSREGGPVNEQFF
V: TRBV14; J: TRBJ1-1; D: NA; size: NA; DNA: TGTGCCAGCAGCCAACGGTGGGGGGACACTGAAGCTTTCTTT; CDR3: CASSQRWGDTEAFF
V: TRBV3-1/TRBV3-2; J: TRBJ1-1; D: NA; size: NA; DNA: TGTGCCAGCAGCCAAGAAAACATGAACACTGAAGCTTTCTTT; CDR3: CASSQENMNTEAFF
V: TRBV11-3; J: TRBJ2-7; D: NA; size: once; DNA: TGTGCCAGCAGCCCGGGTCCCTCCTACGAGCAGTACTTC; CDR3: CASSPGPSYEQYF
V: TRBV29-1; J: TRBJ2-1; D: TRBD1; size: NA; DNA: TGCAGCGCTGGAACACAGGGGAGCTCCTACAATGAGCAGTTCTTC; CDR3: CSAGTQGSSYNEQFF
V: TRBV6-5; J: TRBJ2-6; D: NA; size: NA; DNA: TGTGCCAGCAGAGCCGTTTCTGGGGCCAACGTCCTGACTTTC; CDR3: CASRAVSGANVLTF